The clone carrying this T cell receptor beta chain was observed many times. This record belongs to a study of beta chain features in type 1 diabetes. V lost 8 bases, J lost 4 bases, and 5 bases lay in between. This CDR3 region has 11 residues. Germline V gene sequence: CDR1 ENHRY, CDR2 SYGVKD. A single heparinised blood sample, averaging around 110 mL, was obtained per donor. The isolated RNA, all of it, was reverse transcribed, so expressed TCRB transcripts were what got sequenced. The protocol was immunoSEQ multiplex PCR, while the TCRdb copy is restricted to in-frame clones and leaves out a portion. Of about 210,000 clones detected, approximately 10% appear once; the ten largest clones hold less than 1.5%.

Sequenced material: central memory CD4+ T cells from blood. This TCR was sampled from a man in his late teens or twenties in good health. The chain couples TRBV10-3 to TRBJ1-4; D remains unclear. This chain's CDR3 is CAIGDNEKLFF. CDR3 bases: TGTGCCATCGGAGATAATGAAAAACTGTTTTTT.